Each of the 3 T cell receptor beta chains below was sequenced from the same sample in a study of T cells in Graves' hyperthyroidism and ophthalmopathy. Authors of the study amplified TCR beta CDR3 regions from RNA transcripts. First-round RT-PCR of the TCR CDR3 relied on the HTBI primer set. One entry per CDR3 protein, called by TCRdb with MiXCR from the multiplex PCR reads. The data hold roughly 520,000 distinct CDR3 sequences, with about 24% observed a single time. Sequencing was carried out using blood. These receptors all come from a woman aged 30 to 39 with Graves' ophthalmopathy.

This clonotype showed up many times. This sequence joins TRBV19 and TRBJ2-5, with 12 bases matching TRBD2. Per germline, CDR1 LNHDA and CDR2 SQIVND (reference sequence). With V trimmed by 5 bases and J by 5 bases, 12 bases remained unmatched. CDR3 size: 17 residues. The CDR3 protein is CASSLFPGLAGPETQYF. DNA of the CDR3: TGTGCCAGTAGTCTGTTCCCCGGACTAGCGGGGCCGGAGACCCAGTACTTC.

The chain is built from TRBV20-1 and TRBJ1-2; 7 positions match TRBD1. This CDR3 has 17 residues. Germline V lookup: CDR1 DFQATT, CDR2 SNEGSKA (reference sequence). With 0 bases clipped from V and 6 bases from J, the junction kept 16 bases outside the gene matches. DNA for the CDR3: TGCAGTGCTAGAGATCCATCCTCGGCAGGGGGGGGGAATGGCTACACCTTC. Its translation is CSARDPSSAGGGNGYTF.

The rearrangement joins TRBV15 to TRBJ1-2, with 9 bases that match TRBD1. This CDR3 has 14 residues. With V trimmed by 5 bases and J by 4 bases, 5 bases remained unmatched. Germline CDR1 is LNHNV and CDR2 is YYDKDF (reference sequence). The CDR3 sequence is CATSARTGAYGYTF. The CDR3 DNA sequence: TGTGCCACCAGCGCCCGGACAGGGGCCTATGGCTACACCTTC.